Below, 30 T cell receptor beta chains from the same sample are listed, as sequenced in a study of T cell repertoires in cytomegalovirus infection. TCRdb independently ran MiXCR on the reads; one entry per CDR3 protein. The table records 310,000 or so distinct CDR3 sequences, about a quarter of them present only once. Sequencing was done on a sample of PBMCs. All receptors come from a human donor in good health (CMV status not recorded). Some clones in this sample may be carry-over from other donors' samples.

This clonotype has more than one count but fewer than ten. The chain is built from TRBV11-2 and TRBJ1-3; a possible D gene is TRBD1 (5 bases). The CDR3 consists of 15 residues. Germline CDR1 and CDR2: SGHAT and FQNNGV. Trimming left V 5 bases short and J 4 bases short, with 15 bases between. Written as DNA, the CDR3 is TGTGCCAGCAGCATGATTGGGGCTGCGGGAAACACCATATATTTT. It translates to CASSMIGAAGNTIYF.

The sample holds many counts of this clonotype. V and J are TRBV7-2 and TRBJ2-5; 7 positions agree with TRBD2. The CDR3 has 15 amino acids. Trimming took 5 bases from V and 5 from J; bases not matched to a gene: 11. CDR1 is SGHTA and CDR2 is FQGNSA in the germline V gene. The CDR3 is CASSPGGRARETQYF. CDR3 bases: TGTGCCAGCAGCCCCGGGGGGAGGGCGAGGGAGACCCAGTACTTC.

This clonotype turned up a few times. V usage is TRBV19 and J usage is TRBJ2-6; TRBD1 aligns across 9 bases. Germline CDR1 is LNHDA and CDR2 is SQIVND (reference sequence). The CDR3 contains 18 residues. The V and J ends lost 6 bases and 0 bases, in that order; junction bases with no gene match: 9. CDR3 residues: CASSRFPGQGSGANVLTF. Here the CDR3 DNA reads TGTGCCAGTAGCCGCTTTCCGGGACAGGGCTCTGGGGCCAACGTCCTGACTTTC.

Written as DNA, the CDR3 is TGTGCCAGCAGGTCGGGGTTTCGCACCGGGGAGCTGTTTTTT. Amino acid sequence: CASRSGFRTGELFF. The chain has TRBV7-2 and TRBJ2-2; the D gene is possibly TRBD2 (5 bases). V was shortened by 6 bases and J by 4 bases, with 12 bases between the two germline ends. CDR3 size: 14 residues. CDR1 and CDR2 from the germline V gene are SGHTA and FQGNSA.

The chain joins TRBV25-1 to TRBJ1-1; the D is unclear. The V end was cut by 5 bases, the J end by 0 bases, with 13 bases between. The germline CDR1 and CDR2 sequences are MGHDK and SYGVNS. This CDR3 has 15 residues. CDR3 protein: CASSSARAVNTEAFF. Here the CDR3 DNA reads TGTGCCAGCAGTTCGGCACGGGCGGTGAACACTGAAGCTTTCTTT.

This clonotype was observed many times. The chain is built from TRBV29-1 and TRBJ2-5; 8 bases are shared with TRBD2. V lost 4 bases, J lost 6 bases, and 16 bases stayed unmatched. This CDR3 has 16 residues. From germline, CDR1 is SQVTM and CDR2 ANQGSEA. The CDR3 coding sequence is TGCAGCGTTGCGAAAGGCGGGGGGCCGGCCGGGAAGACCCAGTACTTC. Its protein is CSVAKGGGPAGKTQYF.

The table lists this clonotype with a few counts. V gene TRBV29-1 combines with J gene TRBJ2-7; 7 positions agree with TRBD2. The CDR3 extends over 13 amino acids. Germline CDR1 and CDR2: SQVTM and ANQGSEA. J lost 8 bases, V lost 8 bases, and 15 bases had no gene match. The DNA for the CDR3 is TGCAGCTTTAAGACTAGCAGCACCTGGAAGCAGTACTTC. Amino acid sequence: CSFKTSSTWKQYF.

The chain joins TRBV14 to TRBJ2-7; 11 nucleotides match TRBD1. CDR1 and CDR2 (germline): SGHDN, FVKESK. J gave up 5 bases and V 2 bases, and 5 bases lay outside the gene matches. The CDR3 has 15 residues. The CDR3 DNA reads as TGTGCCAGCAGCCAAAGGACAGGGGGCGTTGACGAGCAGTACTTC. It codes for CASSQRTGGVDEQYF.

CDR3 sequence reads: CAISESRGHTEAFF. CDR3 sequence (DNA): TGTGCCATCAGTGAGTCAAGGGGACACACTGAAGCTTTCTTT. The chain has TRBV10-3 and TRBJ1-1; TRBD1 might be the D (5 bases). The CDR3 is made up of 14 amino acids. The V and J ends lost 0 bases and 3 bases respectively, with 8 bases between them. The germline V gene encodes CDR1 ENHRY and CDR2 SYGVKD.

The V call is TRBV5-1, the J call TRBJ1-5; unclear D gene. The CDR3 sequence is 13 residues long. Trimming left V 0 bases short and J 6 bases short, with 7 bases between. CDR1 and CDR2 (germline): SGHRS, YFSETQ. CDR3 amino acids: CASSLVSGQPQHF. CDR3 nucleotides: TGCGCCAGCAGCTTGGTATCAGGTCAGCCCCAGCATTTT.

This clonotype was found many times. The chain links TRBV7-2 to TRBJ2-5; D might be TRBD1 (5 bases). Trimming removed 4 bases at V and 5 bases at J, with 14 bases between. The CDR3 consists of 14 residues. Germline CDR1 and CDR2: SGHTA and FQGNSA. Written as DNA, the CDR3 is TGTGCCAGCAGCTCCGGACAAATGAGGGAGACCCAGTACTTC. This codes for CASSSGQMRETQYF.

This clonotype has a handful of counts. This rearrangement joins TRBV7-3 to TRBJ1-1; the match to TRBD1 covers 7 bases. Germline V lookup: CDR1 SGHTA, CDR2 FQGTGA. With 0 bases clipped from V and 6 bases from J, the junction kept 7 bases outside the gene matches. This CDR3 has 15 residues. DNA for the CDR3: TGTGCCAGCAGCTTAACCCGTGGGCAGGGGGCTGAAGCTTTCTTT. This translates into CASSLTRGQGAEAFF.

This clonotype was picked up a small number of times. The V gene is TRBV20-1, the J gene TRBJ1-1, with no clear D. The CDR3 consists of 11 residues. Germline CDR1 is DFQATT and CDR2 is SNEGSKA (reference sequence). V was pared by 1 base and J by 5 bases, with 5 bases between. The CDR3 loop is CSARGSTEAFF. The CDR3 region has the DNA TGCAGTGCTAGAGGTAGTACTGAAGCTTTCTTT.

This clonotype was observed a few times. The CDR3 is CASSYDPDSELNTEAFF. The CDR3, as DNA: TGTGCCAGCAGTTACGATCCCGATTCAGAACTGAACACTGAAGCTTTCTTT. The V gene is TRBV6-6, the J gene TRBJ1-1; D gene ambiguous. CDR1 MNHNY and CDR2 SVGAGI come from the germline V gene (reference sequence). The CDR3 contains 17 residues. The V and J ends lost 2 bases and 0 bases respectively, with 16 bases between them.

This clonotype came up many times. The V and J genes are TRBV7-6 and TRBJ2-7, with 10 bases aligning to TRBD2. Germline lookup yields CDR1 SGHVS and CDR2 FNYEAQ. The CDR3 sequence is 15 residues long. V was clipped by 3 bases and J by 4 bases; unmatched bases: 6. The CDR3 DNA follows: TGTGCCAGCAGCTTGTCCAGCGGGAGGGCGTACGAGCAGTACTTC. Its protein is CASSLSSGRAYEQYF.

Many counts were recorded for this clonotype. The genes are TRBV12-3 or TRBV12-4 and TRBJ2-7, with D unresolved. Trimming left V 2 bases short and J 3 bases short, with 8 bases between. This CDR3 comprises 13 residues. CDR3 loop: CASSLLGIYEQYF. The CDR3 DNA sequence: TGTGCCAGCAGTTTATTGGGTATCTACGAGCAGTACTTC.

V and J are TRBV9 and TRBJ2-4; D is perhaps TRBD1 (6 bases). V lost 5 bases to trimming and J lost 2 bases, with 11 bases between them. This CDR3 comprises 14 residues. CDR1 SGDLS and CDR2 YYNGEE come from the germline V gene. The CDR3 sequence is CASSPTGTKNIQYF. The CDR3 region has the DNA TGTGCCAGCAGTCCTACAGGGACCAAAAACATTCAGTACTTC.

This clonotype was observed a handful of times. For the CDR3, the DNA is TGTGCCAGCAGTTTACCCAGGGACAGGGGAAACGAGCAGTACTTC. This translates into CASSLPRDRGNEQYF. This chain joins TRBV28 and TRBJ2-7; 10 bases fit TRBD1. V was pared by 2 bases and J by 5 bases, with 6 bases of the junction left unmatched. CDR1 and CDR2 (germline): MDHEN, SYDVKM. This CDR3 comprises 15 residues.

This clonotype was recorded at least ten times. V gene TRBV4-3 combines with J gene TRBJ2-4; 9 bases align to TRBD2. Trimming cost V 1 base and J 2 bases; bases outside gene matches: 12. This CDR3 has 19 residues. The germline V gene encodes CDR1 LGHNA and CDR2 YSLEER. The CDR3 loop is CASSQVASGIEVTKNIQYF. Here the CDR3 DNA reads TGCGCCAGCAGCCAAGTTGCTAGCGGGATAGAAGTTACCAAAAACATTCAGTACTTC.

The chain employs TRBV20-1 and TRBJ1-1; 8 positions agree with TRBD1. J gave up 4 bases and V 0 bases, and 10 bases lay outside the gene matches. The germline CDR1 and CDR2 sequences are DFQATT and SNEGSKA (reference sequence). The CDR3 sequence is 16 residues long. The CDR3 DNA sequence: TGCAGTGCTAGAGACCCGAACAGGGGGGAGGGCACTGAAGCTTTCTTT. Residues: CSARDPNRGEGTEAFF.

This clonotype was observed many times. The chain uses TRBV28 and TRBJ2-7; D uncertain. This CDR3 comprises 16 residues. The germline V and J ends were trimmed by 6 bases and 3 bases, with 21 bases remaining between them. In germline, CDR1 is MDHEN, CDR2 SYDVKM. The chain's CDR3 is CASRGPTGKAYYEQYF. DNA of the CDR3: TGTGCCAGCAGAGGTCCGACGGGTAAAGCTTACTACGAGCAGTACTTC.

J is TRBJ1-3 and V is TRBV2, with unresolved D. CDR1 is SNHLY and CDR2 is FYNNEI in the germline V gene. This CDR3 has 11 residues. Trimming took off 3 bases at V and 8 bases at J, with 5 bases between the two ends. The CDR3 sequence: CASSDRYTIYF. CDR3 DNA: TGTGCCAGCAGTGACAGGTACACCATATATTTT.

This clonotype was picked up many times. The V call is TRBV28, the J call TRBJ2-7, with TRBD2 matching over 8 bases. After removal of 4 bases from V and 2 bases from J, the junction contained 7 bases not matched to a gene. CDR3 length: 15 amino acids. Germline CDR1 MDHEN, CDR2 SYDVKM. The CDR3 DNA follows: TGTGCCAGCAGTTCCCACCTCGGGGGGGCCTACGAGCAGTACTTC. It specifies CASSSHLGGAYEQYF.

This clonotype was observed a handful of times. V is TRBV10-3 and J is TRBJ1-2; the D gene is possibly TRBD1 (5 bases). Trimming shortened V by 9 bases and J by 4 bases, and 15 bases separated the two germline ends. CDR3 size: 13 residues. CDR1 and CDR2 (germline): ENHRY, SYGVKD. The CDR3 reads CAIGTARSYGYTF. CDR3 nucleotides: TGTGCCATAGGGACCGCGCGCTCCTATGGCTACACCTTC.

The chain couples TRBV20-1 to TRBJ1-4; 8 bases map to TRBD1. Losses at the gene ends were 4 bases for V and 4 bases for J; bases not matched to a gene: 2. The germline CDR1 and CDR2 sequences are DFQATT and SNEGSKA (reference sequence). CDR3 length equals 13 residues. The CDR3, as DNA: TGCAGTGCTAAAACAGGGGGTAATGAAAAACTGTTTTTT. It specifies CSAKTGGNEKLFF.

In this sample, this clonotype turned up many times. CDR3 bases: TGTGCCAGCAGCTTGGACAGAAGAGACTATGGCTACACCTTC. Translation gives CASSLDRRDYGYTF. The rearrangement links TRBV7-2 to TRBJ1-2, with D possibly matching TRBD1 (6 bases). Germline V lookup: CDR1 SGHTA, CDR2 FQGNSA. This CDR3 region has 14 residues. V was pared by 3 bases and J by 3 bases, with 11 bases between. Full variable domain (rest looked up from reference TRBV7-2 and TRBJ1-2): GAGVSQSPSNKVTEKGKDVELRCDPISGHTALYWYRQSLGQGLEFLIYFQGNSAPDKSGLPSDRFSAERTGGSVSTLTIQRTQQEDSAVYLCASSLDRRDYGYTFGSGTRLTVV.

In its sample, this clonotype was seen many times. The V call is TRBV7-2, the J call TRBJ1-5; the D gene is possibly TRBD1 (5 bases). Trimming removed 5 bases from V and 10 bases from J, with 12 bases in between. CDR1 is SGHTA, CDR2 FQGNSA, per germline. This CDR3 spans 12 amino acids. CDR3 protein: CASSEMGPPQHF. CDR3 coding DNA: TGTGCCAGCAGCGAAATGGGACCCCCCCAGCATTTT.

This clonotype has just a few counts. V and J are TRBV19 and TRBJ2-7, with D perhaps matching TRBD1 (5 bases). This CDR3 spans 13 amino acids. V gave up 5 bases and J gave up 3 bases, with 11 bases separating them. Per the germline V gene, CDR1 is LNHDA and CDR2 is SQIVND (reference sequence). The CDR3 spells CASSVTENYEQYF. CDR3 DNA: TGTGCCAGTAGTGTGACAGAAAACTACGAGCAGTACTTC. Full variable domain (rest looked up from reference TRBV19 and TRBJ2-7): DGGITQSPKYLFRKEGQNVTLSCEQNLNHDAMYWYRQDPGQGLRLIYYSQIVNDFQKGDIAEGYSVSREKKESFPLTVTSAQKNPTAFYLCASSVTENYEQYFGPGTRLTVT.

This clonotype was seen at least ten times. Here the CDR3 reads CASNIEGASATEAFF. Here the CDR3 DNA reads TGTGCCAGCAACATAGAGGGGGCTTCGGCCACTGAAGCTTTCTTT. The J gene is TRBJ1-1, the V gene TRBV7-2; 7 bases agree with TRBD1. V dropped 7 bases and J dropped 4; count of bases not matched to a gene: 12. The length of the CDR3 is 15 residues. Per the germline V gene, CDR1 is SGHTA and CDR2 is FQGNSA. The full variable domain, rest sourced from reference TRBV7-2 and TRBJ1-1, is GAGVSQSPSNKVTEKGKDVELRCDPISGHTALYWYRQSLGQGLEFLIYFQGNSAPDKSGLPSDRFSAERTGGSVSTLTIQRTQQEDSAVYLCASNIEGASATEAFFGQGTRLTVV.

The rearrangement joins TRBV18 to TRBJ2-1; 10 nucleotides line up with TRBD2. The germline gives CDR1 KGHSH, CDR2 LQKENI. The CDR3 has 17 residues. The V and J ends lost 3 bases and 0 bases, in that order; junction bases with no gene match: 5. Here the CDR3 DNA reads TGTGCCAGCTCACCTAGTAGCGGGGGGAGCTCCTACAATGAGCAGTTCTTC. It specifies CASSPSSGGSSYNEQFF.